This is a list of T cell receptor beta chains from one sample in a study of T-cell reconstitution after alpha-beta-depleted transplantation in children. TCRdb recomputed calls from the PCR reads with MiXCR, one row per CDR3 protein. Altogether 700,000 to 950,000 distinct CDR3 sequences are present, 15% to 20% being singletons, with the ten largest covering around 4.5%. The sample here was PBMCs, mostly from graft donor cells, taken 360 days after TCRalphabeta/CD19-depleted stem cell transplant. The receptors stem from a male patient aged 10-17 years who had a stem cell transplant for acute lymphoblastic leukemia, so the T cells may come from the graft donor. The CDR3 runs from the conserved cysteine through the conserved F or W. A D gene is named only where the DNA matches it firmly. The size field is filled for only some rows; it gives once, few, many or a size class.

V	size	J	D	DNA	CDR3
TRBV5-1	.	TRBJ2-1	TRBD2	TGCGCCAGCAGCTTGGGACCGTCGGGATTTAGCGGGAACCGCCGTTCCTACAATGAGCAGTTCTTC	CASSLGPSGFSGNRRSYNEQFF
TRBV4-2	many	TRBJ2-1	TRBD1	TGTGCCAGCAGCCAGAGACAGGGGGGAAATGAGCAGTTCTTC	CASSQRQGGNEQFF
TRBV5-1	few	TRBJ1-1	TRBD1	TGCGCCAGCAGCTTGGTCGACAGGGGCAGGACCAACACTGAAGCTTTCTTT	CASSLVDRGRTNTEAFF
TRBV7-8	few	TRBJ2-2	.	TGTGCCAGCAGCGGCAACAGGGTCGCCGGGGAGCTGTTTTTT	CASSGNRVAGELFF
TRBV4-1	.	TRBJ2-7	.	TGCGCCAGCAGCCAAGGGTATGAACTCTACGAGCAGTACTTC	CASSQGYELYEQYF
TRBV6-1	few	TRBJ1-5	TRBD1	TGTGCCAGCTCTACGGACAGGGGTAGCAATCAGCCCCAGCATTTT	CASSTDRGSNQPQHF
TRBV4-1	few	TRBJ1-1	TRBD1	TGCGCCAGCAGCCAAAAGACAGGGTTCATGAACACTGAAGCTTTCTTT	CASSQKTGFMNTEAFF
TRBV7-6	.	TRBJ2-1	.	TGTGCCAGCAGCTTATCCTCCCGGGCCGTGGATGAGCAGTTCTTC	CASSLSSRAVDEQFF
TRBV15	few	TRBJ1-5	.	TGTGCCACCAGCAGAGTCCGGGCCAATCAGCCCCAGCATTTT	CATSRVRANQPQHF
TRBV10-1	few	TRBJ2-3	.	TGCGCCAGCAGCCGAGGGGGGAATTTTTGGGCAGATACGCAGTATTTT	CASSRGGNFWADTQYF
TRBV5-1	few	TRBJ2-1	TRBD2	TGCGCCAGCAAGGGGCGGGACTACTACAATGAGCAGTTCTTC	CASKGRDYYNEQFF
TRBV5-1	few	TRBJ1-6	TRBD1	TGCGCCAGTGCGCCGGGACAGGGCCGCTCACCCCTCCACTTT	CASAPGQGRSPLHF
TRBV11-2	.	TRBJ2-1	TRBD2	TGTGCCAGCAGCCGAGGGATCGGACTAGCGGGAACGAATGAGCAGTTCTTC	CASSRGIGLAGTNEQFF
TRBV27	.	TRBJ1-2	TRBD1	TGTGCCAGCAGTTTCAGGGGGCTGGGTGGCTACACCTTC	CASSFRGLGGYTF
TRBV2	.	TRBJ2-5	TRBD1	TGTGCCAGCAGTCGATGGGACAGCGATCAAGAGACCCAGTACTTC	CASSRWDSDQETQYF
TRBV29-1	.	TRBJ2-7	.	TGCAGCGTTAGGAACAGCCGCTACGAGCAGTACTTC	CSVRNSRYEQYF
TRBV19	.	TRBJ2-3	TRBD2	TGTGCCAGTAGTATAGACTTGAGGGAGGGCCTGGCAGATACGCAGTATTTT	CASSIDLREGLADTQYF
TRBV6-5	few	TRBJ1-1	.	TGTGCCAGCAGGGACCAGAGTAACACTGAAGCTTTCTTT	CASRDQSNTEAFF
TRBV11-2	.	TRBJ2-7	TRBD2	TGTGCCAGCAGGAAGCTAGCGGGAAAGTACGAGCAGTACTTC	CASRKLAGKYEQYF
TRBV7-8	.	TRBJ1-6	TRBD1	TGTGCCAGCAGCTACAGGGGTCGTAATTCACCCCTCCACTTT	CASSYRGRNSPLHF
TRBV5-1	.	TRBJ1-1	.	TGCGCCAGCAGCTTGGGAGACGGAGTTTTCATGAACACTGAAGCTTTCTTT	CASSLGDGVFMNTEAFF
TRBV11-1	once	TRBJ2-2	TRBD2	TGTGCCAGCAGCCATTTAACTAGCGGGCCACTTTGGGGCACCGGGGAGCTGTTTTTT	CASSHLTSGPLWGTGELFF
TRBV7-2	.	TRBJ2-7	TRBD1	TGTGCCAGCAGCACCCGGGACAGGGCCTGGGAGCAGTACTTC	CASSTRDRAWEQYF
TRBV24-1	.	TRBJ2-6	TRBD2	TGTGCCACCAGTGAGCCCACTAGCGCAGGGGCCAACGTCCTGACTTTC	CATSEPTSAGANVLTF
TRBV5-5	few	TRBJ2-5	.	TGTGCCAGCAGCTGGGACGTTTGGGAGACCCAGTACTTC	CASSWDVWETQYF
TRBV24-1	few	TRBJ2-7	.	TGTGCCACCAGTGACAAGAGCTCCTACGAGCAGTACTTC	CATSDKSSYEQYF
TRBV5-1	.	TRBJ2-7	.	TGCGCCAGCAGCTTGATCGGCAGCCCCTACGAGCAGTACTTC	CASSLIGSPYEQYF
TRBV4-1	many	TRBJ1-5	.	TGCGCCAGCAGCCAAGTAGGTCAGCCCCAGCATTTT	CASSQVGQPQHF
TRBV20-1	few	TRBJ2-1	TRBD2	TGCAGTGCTACCCTAGCGGGAGGACTCAATGAGCAGTTCTTC	CSATLAGGLNEQFF
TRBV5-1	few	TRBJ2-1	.	TGCGCCAGCAGCACAATTACACGCAATGAGCAGTTCTTC	CASSTITRNEQFF
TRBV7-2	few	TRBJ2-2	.	TGTGCCAGCAGCCCCAGTCTCCGACCCGGGGAGCTGTTTTTT	CASSPSLRPGELFF
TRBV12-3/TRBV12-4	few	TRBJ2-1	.	TGTGCCAGCAGAGCCATTCCCTACAATGAGCAGTTCTTC	CASRAIPYNEQFF
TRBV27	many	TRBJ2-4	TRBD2	TGTGCCAGCAGTTTAGGGAATCAGGGACTAGCGAAGTACATTCAGTACTTC	CASSLGNQGLAKYIQYF
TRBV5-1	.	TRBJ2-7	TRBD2	TGCGCCAGCAGCCAAGCTAGCGGGAGGAGCGCCGAGCAGTACTTC	CASSQASGRSAEQYF
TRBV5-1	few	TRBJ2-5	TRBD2	TGCGCCAGCGGCGGGAGAAAGGAGACCCAGTACTTC	CASGGRKETQYF
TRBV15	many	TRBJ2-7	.	TGTGCCACCGAGGGAACGCCCTACGAGCAGTACTTC	CATEGTPYEQYF